This T cell receptor (beta chain) is from a study of blood T cell repertoires in COVID-19. Study at large: Sample material is recorded as cDNA or gDNA derived from T cells, B-cell-depleted T cells, or PBMCs.

The Seattle patients, enrolled during active infection, were followed longitudinally. The authors' processing: From reference gene primer amplification, estimates of nucleated cell counts were derived. Using immunoSEQ multiplex PCR, the repertoire was profiled, and TCRdb retains in-frame clones only, with some absent. The DNA was the basis for D and trimming; V, J and clone size are from that table. In the table there are about 170,000 clones, approximately 91% of which are singletons. Germline V lookup: CDR1 SQVTM, CDR2 ANQGSEA. V shed 4 bases and J shed 4 bases, with 13 bases lying between them. CDR3 size: 13 residues.

This receptor was obtained from a man between 18 and 29 years old with COVID-19, enrolled during active disease. V usage is TRBV29-1 and J usage is TRBJ1-1; no definite D call. What was sequenced was peripheral blood. CDR3 region: CSVARVVGTEAFF. In nucleotides, the CDR3 is TGCAGCGTTGCGAGGGTGGTGGGCACTGAAGCTTTCTTT.